This T cell receptor (beta chain) is drawn from a study of shared clonotypes between healthy human individuals. Produced via immunoSEQ multiplex PCR; TCRdb's table is partial and in-frame only. This table has around 1,100,000 clones, approximately 80% appearing once. The specimen sequenced was memory CD4+ T cells from PBMCs. The subset is: CD45RA-negative fraction. This sequence was found in a man younger than 35 in good health. Some clones in this sample may be carry-over from other donors' samples.

The CDR3 protein is CASSHGTGGGSNQPQHF. Here the CDR3 DNA reads TGCGCCAGCAGCCACGGGACAGGAGGGGGTAGCAATCAGCCCCAGCATTTT. The chain is built from TRBV5-1 and TRBJ1-5; 8 bases align to TRBD1. Trimming removed 4 bases from V and 0 bases from J; junction bases left unmatched: 9. Germline loops: CDR1 SGHRS, CDR2 YFSETQ. The CDR3 covers 17 residues.